This entry concerns a single T cell receptor (beta chain). Its antigen is unknown. These data originate in a study of cytomegalovirus exposure and HLA in healthy donors. General study results and limits: Confirmation in vitro established that a few CMV-associated chains were specific for CMV antigens. The classifier was said to identify cytomegalovirus status with high specificity and sensitivity.

Donors came from a validation cohort of over a hundred subjects, distinct from the first 666-subject cohort. Some clones are missing from TCRdb's copy, which holds only in-frame ones; the method was immunoSEQ multiplex PCR. The sample lists over 150,000 clones; roughly 90% were seen once. Trimming cost V 0 bases and J 4 bases; bases outside gene matches: 4. Germline CDR1 KGHSH, CDR2 LQKENI. The CDR3 is 15 amino acids. The origin of this receptor is a woman between 18 and 29 years old in good health and CMV-seropositive. What was sequenced was PBMCs. This rearrangement joins TRBV18 to TRBJ2-7, with 9 bases that match TRBD1. CDR3 residues: CASSPPTGQGYEQYF. The CDR3, as DNA: TGTGCCAGCTCACCACCGACCGGACAGGGGTACGAGCAGTACTTC.